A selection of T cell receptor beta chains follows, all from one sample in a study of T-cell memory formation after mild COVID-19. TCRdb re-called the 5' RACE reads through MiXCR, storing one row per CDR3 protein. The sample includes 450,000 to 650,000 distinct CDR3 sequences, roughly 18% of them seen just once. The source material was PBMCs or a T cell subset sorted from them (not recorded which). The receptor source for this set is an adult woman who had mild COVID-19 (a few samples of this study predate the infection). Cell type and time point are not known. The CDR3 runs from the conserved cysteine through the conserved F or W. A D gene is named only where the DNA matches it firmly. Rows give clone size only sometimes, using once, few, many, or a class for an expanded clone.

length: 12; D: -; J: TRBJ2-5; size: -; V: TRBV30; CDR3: CAWSEGKETQYF; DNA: TGTGCCTGGAGTGAAGGGAAAGAGACCCAGTACTTC
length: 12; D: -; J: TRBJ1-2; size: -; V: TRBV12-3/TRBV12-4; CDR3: CASSVVGFGYTF; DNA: TGTGCCAGCAGTGTGGTAGGGTTTGGCTACACCTTC
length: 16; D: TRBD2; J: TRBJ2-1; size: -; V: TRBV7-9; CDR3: CASSPASGSSYNEQFF; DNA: TGTGCCAGCAGCCCCGCTAGCGGCTCCTCCTACAATGAGCAGTTCTTC
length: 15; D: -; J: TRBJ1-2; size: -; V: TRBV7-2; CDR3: CASSWDWTDRKGYTF; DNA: TGTGCCAGCAGCTGGGATTGGACGGACAGAAAGGGCTACACCTTC
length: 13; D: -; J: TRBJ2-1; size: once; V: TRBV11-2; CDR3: CASSLVLVDEQFF; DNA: TGTGCCAGCAGCTTGGTCCTTGTCGATGAGCAGTTCTTC
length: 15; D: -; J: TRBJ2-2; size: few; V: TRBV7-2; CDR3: CASSGRTSSTGELFF; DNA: TGTGCCAGCAGCGGGCGGACCTCATCCACCGGGGAGCTGTTTTTT
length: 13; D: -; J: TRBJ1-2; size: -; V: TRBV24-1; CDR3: CATSLGSNYGYTF; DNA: TGTGCCACCTCATTGGGTTCCAACTATGGCTACACCTTC
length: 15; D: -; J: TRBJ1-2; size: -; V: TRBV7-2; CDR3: CASSSAGTGNYGYTF; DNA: TGTGCCAGCAGCTCTGCCGGGACGGGTAACTATGGCTACACCTTC
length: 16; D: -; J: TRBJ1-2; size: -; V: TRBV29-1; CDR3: CSVDELGTEANYGYTF; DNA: TGCAGCGTTGATGAGTTAGGGACTGAAGCTAACTATGGCTACACCTTC
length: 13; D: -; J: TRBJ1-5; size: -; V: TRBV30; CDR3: CAWSWGGGQPQHF; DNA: TGTGCCTGGAGTTGGGGAGGGGGTCAGCCCCAGCATTTT
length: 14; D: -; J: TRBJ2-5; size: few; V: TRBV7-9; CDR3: CASSLDRYQETQYF; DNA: TGTGCCAGCAGCTTAGATCGGTACCAAGAGACCCAGTACTTC
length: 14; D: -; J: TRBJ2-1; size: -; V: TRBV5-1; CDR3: CASSPGTRDNEQFF; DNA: TGCGCCAGCAGCCCGGGGACGAGAGACAATGAGCAGTTCTTC
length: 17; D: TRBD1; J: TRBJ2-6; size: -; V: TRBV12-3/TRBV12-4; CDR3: CASTSSGTGSGANVLTF; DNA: TGTGCCAGCACCTCGTCAGGGACAGGGAGCGGGGCCAACGTCCTGACTTTC
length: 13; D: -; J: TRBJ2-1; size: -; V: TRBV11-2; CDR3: CASRPRSYNEQFF; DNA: TGTGCCAGCAGACCTCGCTCCTACAATGAGCAGTTCTTC
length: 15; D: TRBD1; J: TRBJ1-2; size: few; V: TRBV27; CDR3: CASSLVQGGRYGYTF; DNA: TGTGCCAGCAGTTTAGTCCAGGGGGGACGCTATGGCTACACCTTC
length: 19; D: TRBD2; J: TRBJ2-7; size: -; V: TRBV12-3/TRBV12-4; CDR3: CASSPPGWGLAGVGYEQYF; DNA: TGTGCCAGCAGTCCCCCGGGGTGGGGACTAGCGGGAGTAGGGTACGAGCAGTACTTC
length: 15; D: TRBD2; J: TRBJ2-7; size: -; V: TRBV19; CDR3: CASSIYGRGSYEQYF; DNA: TGTGCCAGTAGTATTTACGGGAGGGGTTCCTACGAGCAGTACTTC
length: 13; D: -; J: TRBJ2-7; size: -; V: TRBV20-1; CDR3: CSALDQLGYEQYF; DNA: TGCAGTGCTTTGGACCAATTGGGCTACGAGCAGTACTTC
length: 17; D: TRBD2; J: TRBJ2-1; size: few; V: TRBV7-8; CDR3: CASSSGTSGGDYNEQFF; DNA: TGTGCCAGCAGCTCCGGGACTAGCGGGGGAGACTACAATGAGCAGTTCTTC
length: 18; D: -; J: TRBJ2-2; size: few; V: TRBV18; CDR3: CASSPPEDSTSHTGELFF; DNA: TGTGCCAGCTCACCTCCCGAGGATTCAACGTCGCACACCGGGGAGCTGTTTTTT